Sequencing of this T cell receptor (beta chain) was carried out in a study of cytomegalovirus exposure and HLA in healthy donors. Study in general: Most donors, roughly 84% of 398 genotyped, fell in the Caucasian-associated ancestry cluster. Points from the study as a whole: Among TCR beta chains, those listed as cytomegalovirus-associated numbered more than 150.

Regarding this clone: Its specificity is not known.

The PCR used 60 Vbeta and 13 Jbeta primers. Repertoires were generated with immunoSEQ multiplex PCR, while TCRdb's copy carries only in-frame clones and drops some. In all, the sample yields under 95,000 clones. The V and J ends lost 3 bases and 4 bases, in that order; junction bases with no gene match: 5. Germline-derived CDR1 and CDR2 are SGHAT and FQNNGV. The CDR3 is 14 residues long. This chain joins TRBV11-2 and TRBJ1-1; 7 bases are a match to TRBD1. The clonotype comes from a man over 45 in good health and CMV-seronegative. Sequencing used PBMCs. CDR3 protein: CASSFDRAGTEAFF. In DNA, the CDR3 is TGTGCCAGCAGCTTCGACAGGGCCGGCACTGAAGCTTTCTTT.